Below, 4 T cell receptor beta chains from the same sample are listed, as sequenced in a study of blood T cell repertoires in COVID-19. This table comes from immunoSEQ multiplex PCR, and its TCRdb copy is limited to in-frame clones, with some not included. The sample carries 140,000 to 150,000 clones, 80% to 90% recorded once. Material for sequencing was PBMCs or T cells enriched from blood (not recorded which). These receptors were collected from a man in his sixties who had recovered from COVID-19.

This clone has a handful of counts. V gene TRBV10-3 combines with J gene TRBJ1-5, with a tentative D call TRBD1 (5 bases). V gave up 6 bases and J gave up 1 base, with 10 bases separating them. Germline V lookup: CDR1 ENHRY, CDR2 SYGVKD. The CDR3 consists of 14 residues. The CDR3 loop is CAISQGHSNQPQHF. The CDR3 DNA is TGTGCCATCAGCCAAGGACACAGCAATCAGCCCCAGCATTTT.

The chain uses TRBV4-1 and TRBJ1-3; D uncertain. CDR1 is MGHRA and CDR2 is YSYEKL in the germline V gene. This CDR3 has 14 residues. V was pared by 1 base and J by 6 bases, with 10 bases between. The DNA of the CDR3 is TGCGCCAGCAGCCAAGTCCCGGTCTCAAACACCATATATTTT. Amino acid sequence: CASSQVPVSNTIYF.

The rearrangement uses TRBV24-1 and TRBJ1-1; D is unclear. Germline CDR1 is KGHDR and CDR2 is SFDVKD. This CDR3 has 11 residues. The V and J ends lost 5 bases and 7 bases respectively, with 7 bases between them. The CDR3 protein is CATSGGSEAFF. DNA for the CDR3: TGTGCCACCAGTGGAGGGAGTGAAGCTTTCTTT.

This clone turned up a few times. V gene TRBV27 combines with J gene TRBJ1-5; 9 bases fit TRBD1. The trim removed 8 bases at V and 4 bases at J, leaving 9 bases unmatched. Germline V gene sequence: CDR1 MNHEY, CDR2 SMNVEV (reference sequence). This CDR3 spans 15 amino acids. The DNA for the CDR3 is TGTGCCAGCCCTCGGACAGGGGCGAAGAATCAGCCCCAGCATTTT. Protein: CASPRTGAKNQPQHF.